This T cell receptor (beta chain) was profiled in a study of spatial heterogeneity in lung cancer. Specified time point: sample taken at primary tumor resection. In each case, whole RNA from tumor, nontumor lung or frozen PBMC was sequenced unsorted. More than 70 TRACERx patients with early, untreated non-small cell lung cancer donated samples. Regarding the study as a whole: Ubiquitous expanded tumor TCRs were observed in blood more at resection than follow-up.

Every individual TCR cDNA molecule carried its own unique molecular identifier, which allowed correction of PCR and sequencing errors. TCRdb itself ran the 5' RACE reads through MiXCR, one entry per CDR3 protein. The sample yields about 82,000 distinct CDR3 sequences, 10% to 15% seen once. About this clonotype itself: Its specificity is unknown.

This CDR3 has 17 residues. Unmatched junction bases numbered 12, after V lost 1 base and J lost 5 bases. The germline V gene encodes CDR1 MGHRA and CDR2 YSYEKL. The source material was PBMCs, sampled at surgery. This sequence was found in a male donor with early-stage non-small cell lung cancer. The chain combines TRBV4-1 with TRBJ2-7, with 9 bases lining up with TRBD2. This CDR3 reads CASSQGLLAGPRDEQYF. CDR3 in DNA: TGCGCCAGCAGCCAAGGTCTGCTAGCGGGACCGAGGGACGAGCAGTACTTC.